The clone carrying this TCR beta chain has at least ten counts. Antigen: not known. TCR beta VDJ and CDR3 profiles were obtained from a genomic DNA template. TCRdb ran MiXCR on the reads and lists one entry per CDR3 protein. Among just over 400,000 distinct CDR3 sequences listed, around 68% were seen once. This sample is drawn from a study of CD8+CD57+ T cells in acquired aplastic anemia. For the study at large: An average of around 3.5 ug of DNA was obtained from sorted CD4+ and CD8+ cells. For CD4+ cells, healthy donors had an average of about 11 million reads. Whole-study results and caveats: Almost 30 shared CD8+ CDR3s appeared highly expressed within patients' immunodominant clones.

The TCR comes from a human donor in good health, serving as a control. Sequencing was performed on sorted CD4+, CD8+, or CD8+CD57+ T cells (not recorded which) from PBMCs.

CDR3 nucleotides: TGCAGCGCTGGAGATGCTAGCGGCTCCTACGAGCAGTACTTC. This translates into CSAGDASGSYEQYF. This chain uses TRBV20-1 with TRBJ2-7, with 7 bases fitting TRBD2. There are 14 residues in the CDR3. The germline V gene encodes CDR1 DFQATT and CDR2 SNEGSKA (reference sequence).